This T cell receptor beta chain was sequenced in a study of beta chain features in type 1 diabetes (dated by TCRdb to the late 2010s). With respect to the entire study: Mean age, gender distribution, total cell number and subset yield were not different between patients and healthy donors. A total of about 110 million sorted cells were examined across all samples, and the number of cells per subset was strongly correlated with RNA yield. The study compared TCRB repertoires of sorted circulating CD4+ T cell subsets between recently diagnosed type 1 diabetes patients and matched healthy donors. Regulatory and stem cell-like memory subsets were obtained from only 8 patients and about 8 healthy donors, while naive and central memory subsets were obtained from all 28 donors.

From each donor, a single peripheral blood sample of 95 to 150 mL on average was drawn into heparinised tubes. Using a panel that included CD45RO, CCR7, CD25, CD127, CD95 and CD27, naive, central memory, regulatory and stem cell-like memory CD4+ T cells were sorted on a BD FACSAria II. A purity above 98% was achieved for all sorted populations. Right away, PBMCs were isolated by Lymphoprep density gradient centrifugation and were stained directly, with no culture step. So that batch effects would be minimized, each experiment stained and sorted samples in pairs, pairing one healthy donor with one patient. The High Capacity cDNA Reverse Transcription Kit was used to reverse transcribe all of the isolated RNA, meaning that expressed TCRB transcripts were what got sequenced. Deep immunoSEQ sequencing was performed on naive, central memory and regulatory T cell samples, with an average of around 3.4 million total reads per sample. Sorted cells were lysed in RLT buffer, and RNA was extracted using DNase-treated RNeasy Micro or Mini kits according to cell number. To prevent cross-contamination, every cell subset was processed on its own, while patient and healthy donor samples were processed together. TCRB sequences were amplified from cDNA with the immunoSEQ multiplex PCR, producing 87-bp fragments spanning the CDR3 region. Sequencing of the amplicons was done on the Illumina HiSeq platform. As for how the authors treated the data: Synthetic template baselines were used to correct PCR bias computationally, reads within Hamming distance 2 were collapsed together, and singletons that could not be merged were discarded. Reads were aligned to IMGT to assign V, D and J genes, CDR3 length, and insertions or deletions at six rearrangement sites. Within each subset, clonotype counts were normalized to the number of sorted cells before true diversity and Gini coefficients were calculated with the tcR R package. The overlap coefficient, calculated on TCRB nucleotide sequences, was used to measure repertoire sharing. Held by TCRdb, this immuneACCESS table contains in-frame sequences only and omits some clones. Under half of the omission traces to an unresolved V gene where checked; the cause of the rest is unknown. V and J calls and clone size are copied from that table; D and trimming were computed from the DNA. The sample has 300,000 or so clones on record, 8% of them singletons. The top ten clonotypes cover more than 0.4% of the sample.

The study at large found these results: Shorter templates might have been favored by PCR, but patient and control samples were amplified and corrected together, so both groups would have been affected equally by any skew. A moderate but significant shortening of TCRB CDR3 length was observed in type 1 diabetes patients in all four CD4+ subsets. At VDJ recombination sites, patients with type 1 diabetes made fewer insertions and deleted more nucleotides, a pattern implying thymic rearrangement abnormalities. Because the HLA sub-analyses included only small numbers of individuals, any influence of HLA type on TCRB rearrangement was left unresolved. Because cDNA was sequenced instead of genomic DNA, activated cells with high expression could be over-represented, although the groups did not differ in activation or CD3 levels. Naive, central memory and regulatory TCRB repertoires appeared more similar among patients than among healthy donors.

This clone was seen a few times. Its antigen remains unidentified. No much larger clonotype is one base removed from it; base qualities were not supplied. The CDR3, cysteine through phenylalanine, is 13 amino acids long. The kept DNA is CDR3 alone, 39 bases in frame from the first base. The germline V gene specifies SQVTM as CDR1 and ANQGSEA as CDR2. V gives up 5 bases and J gives up 0 bases, and the segment between their germline ends measures 9 bases. Material for sequencing was central memory CD4+ T cells from blood. The clonotype comes from a woman aged 18-29 years in good health. The V gene is TRBV29-1 and the J gene is TRBJ2-3; possibly the D gene is TRBD2, per 6 matching bases. The CDR3 protein is CSVKEGSTDTQYF. The DNA sequence is TGCAGCGTTAAGGAGGGGAGCACAGATACGCAGTATTTT.